The 12 T cell receptor beta chains in this list originate from one sample, sequenced in a study of cytomegalovirus exposure and HLA in healthy donors. Assay: immunoSEQ multiplex PCR; the TCRdb copy retains only in-frame clones and omits some. The data show approximately 190,000 clones, 65% to 90% seen once. The sample taken for sequencing was PBMCs. All receptors come from a woman in her twenties or thirties in good health and CMV-seropositive.

The genes are TRBV7-3 and TRBJ2-7; D might be TRBD2 (6 bases). CDR3 size: 12 residues. Germline assignment: CDR1 SGHTA and CDR2 FQGTGA. V lost 3 bases and J lost 7, with 10 bases in between. CDR3 DNA: TGTGCCAGCAGCTTGGGGGACTCTGAGCAGTACTTC. Its protein is CASSLGDSEQYF.

The chain carries TRBV7-9 and TRBJ2-7; TRBD1 aligns across 8 bases. From germline, CDR1 is SEHNR and CDR2 FQNEAQ (reference sequence). The ends lost 3 bases at V and 3 bases at J; junction bases unmatched: 4. The CDR3 runs 14 residues. Here the CDR3 reads CASSLSDRDYEQYF. CDR3 sequence (DNA): TGTGCCAGCAGCTTGTCGGACAGGGACTACGAGCAGTACTTC.

This clone appeared a single time. The chain is built from TRBV19 and TRBJ1-5; D remains unclear. The CDR3 is 15 amino acids. The germline V gene encodes CDR1 LNHDA and CDR2 SQIVND (reference sequence). V was shortened by 10 bases and J by 6 bases, with 22 bases between the two germline ends. The CDR3 loop is CATKDGLTLSQPQHF. The DNA for the CDR3 is TGTGCCACCAAGGACGGACTTACCCTCAGTCAGCCCCAGCATTTT.

This chain uses TRBV6-5 with TRBJ2-2; perhaps TRBD2 as D (6 bases). The germline V and J ends were trimmed by 6 bases and 4 bases, with 15 bases remaining between them. The germline V gene encodes CDR1 MNHEY and CDR2 SVGAGI. CDR3 length: 15 amino acids. As DNA, the CDR3 is TGTGCCAGCAGACAACCGGGACTTTTCACCGGGGAGCTGTTTTTT. Protein: CASRQPGLFTGELFF.

The chain combines TRBV6-5 with TRBJ1-5; D remains ambiguous. Germline V lookup: CDR1 MNHEY, CDR2 SVGAGI. The V end was cut by 5 bases, the J end by 0 bases, with 8 bases between. CDR3 size: 14 residues. CDR3 sequence reads: CASSPRNSNQPQHF. For the CDR3, the DNA is TGTGCCAGCAGTCCTAGGAATAGCAATCAGCCCCAGCATTTT.

This sequence joins TRBV20-1 and TRBJ2-3; TRBD2 might be the D (6 bases). V was clipped by 4 bases and J by 8 bases, with 10 bases between them. This CDR3 is 11 amino acids long. Germline V lookup: CDR1 DFQATT, CDR2 SNEGSKA (reference sequence). The CDR3 loop reads CSAKYGSTQYF. In DNA form, the CDR3 reads TGCAGTGCTAAGTACGGGAGTACGCAGTATTTT.

The chain employs TRBV2 and TRBJ2-6; maybe TRBD1 (6 bases). Germline V gene data show CDR1 as SNHLY and CDR2 as FYNNEI. The CDR3 has 16 residues. The V end was cut by 7 bases, the J end by 0 bases, with 13 bases between. CDR3 bases: TGTGCCAGCAAGGCAGGGGCCTACTCTGGGGCCAACGTCCTGACTTTC. Translation gives CASKAGAYSGANVLTF.

The chain couples TRBV27 to TRBJ2-3; D remains ambiguous. Germline CDR1 and CDR2: MNHEY and SMNVEV (reference sequence). This CDR3 comprises 13 residues. Trimming pared 6 bases from V and 2 bases from J, leaving 9 bases between. The CDR3 DNA follows: TGTGCCAGCAGAGTAGAGTACACAGATACGCAGTATTTT. Translation gives CASRVEYTDTQYF.

This sequence joins TRBV5-1 and TRBJ2-1; D is undetermined. Germline CDR1 SGHRS, CDR2 YFSETQ. There are 15 residues in the CDR3. V gave up 0 bases and J gave up 3 bases, with 10 bases separating them. CDR3 in amino acids: CASSLVTPGYNEQFF. DNA of the CDR3: TGCGCCAGCAGCTTGGTGACCCCAGGCTACAATGAGCAGTTCTTC.

The rearrangement joins TRBV5-1 to TRBJ1-5, with D unclear. The CDR3 is made up of 13 amino acids. The V gene's germline CDR1 is SGHRS and CDR2 YFSETQ. Trimming took off 7 bases at V and 0 bases at J, with 8 bases between the two ends. This CDR3 is CASAPDSNQPQHF. As DNA, the CDR3 is TGCGCCAGCGCCCCAGATAGCAATCAGCCCCAGCATTTT.

Here the CDR3 reads CASSHRLAQSNEQFF. CDR3 in DNA: TGTGCCAGCAGCCATAGGTTGGCACAGTCGAATGAGCAGTTCTTC. The gene calls are TRBV28 and TRBJ2-1; D is uncertain. Trimming stripped 6 bases from V and 7 bases from J, with 19 bases between. This CDR3 has 15 residues. Germline CDR1 MDHEN, CDR2 SYDVKM.

The rearrangement uses TRBV5-1 and TRBJ1-2, with 12 bases that match TRBD1. Germline loops: CDR1 SGHRS, CDR2 YFSETQ. The junction had 3 bases not matched to a gene; V was cut back by 0 bases and J by 6 bases. The CDR3 covers 15 residues. CDR3 DNA sequence: TGCGCCAGCAGCTTGGAGGGACAGGGGGCGGATGGCTACACCTTC. This gives the protein CASSLEGQGADGYTF.